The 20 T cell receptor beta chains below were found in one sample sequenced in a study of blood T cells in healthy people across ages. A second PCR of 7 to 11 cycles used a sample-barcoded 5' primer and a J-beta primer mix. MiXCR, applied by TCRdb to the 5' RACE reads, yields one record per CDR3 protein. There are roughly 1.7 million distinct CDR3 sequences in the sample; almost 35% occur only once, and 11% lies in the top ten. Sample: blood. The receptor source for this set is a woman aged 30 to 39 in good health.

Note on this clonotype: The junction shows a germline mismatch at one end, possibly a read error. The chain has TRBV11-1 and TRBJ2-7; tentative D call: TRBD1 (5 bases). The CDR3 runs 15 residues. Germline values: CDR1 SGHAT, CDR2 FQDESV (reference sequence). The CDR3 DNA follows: TGTGCCGGCAGCTTGTGGACATCCAGCTCCTACGAGCAGTACTTC. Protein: CAGSLWTSSSYEQYF. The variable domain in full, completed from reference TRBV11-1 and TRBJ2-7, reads EAEVAQSPRYKITEKSQAVAFWCDPISGHATLYWYRQILGQGPELLVQFQDESVVDDSQLPKDRFSAERLKGVDSTLKIQPAELGDSAMYLCAGSLWTSSSYEQYFGPGTRLTVT.

This chain's CDR3 is CASSVGAGNEQFF. The CDR3 coding sequence is TGTGCCAGCAGCGTAGGGGCAGGCAATGAGCAGTTCTTC. The V and J genes are TRBV9 and TRBJ2-1; D not resolved. The CDR3 is 13 amino acids. V dropped 0 bases and J dropped 6 bases, with 7 bases sitting between them. Germline-derived CDR1 and CDR2 are SGDLS and YYNGEE. The entire variable domain, with the rest obtained from reference TRBV9 and TRBJ2-1, is as follows: DSGVTQTPKHLITATGQRVTLRCSPRSGDLSVYWYQQSLDQGLQFLIQYYNGEERAKGNILERFSAQQFPDLHSELNLSSLELGDSALYFCASSVGAGNEQFFGPGTRLTVL.

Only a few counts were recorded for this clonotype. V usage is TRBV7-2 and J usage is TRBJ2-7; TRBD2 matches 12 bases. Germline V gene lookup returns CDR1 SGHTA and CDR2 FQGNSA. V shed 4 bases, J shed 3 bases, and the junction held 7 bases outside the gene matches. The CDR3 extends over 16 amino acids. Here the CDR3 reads CASSSYRTSGIYEQYF. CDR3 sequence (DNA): TGTGCCAGCAGCTCCTACCGGACTAGCGGGATCTACGAGCAGTACTTC.

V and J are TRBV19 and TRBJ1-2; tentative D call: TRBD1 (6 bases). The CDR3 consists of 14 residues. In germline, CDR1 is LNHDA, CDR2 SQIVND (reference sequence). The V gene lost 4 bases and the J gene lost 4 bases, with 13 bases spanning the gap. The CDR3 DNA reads TGTGCCAGTAGTACTCTGGGGGCAGTCTATGGCTACACCTTC. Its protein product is CASSTLGAVYGYTF. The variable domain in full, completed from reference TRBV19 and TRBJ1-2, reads DGGITQSPKYLFRKEGQNVTLSCEQNLNHDAMYWYRQDPGQGLRLIYYSQIVNDFQKGDIAEGYSVSREKKESFPLTVTSAQKNPTAFYLCASSTLGAVYGYTFGSGTRLTVV.

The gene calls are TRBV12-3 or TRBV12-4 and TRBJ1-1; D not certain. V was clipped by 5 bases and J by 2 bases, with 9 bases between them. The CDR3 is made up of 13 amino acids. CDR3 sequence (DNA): TGTGCCAGCAGTCTTAAATTTAACACTGAAGCTTTCTTT. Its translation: CASSLKFNTEAFF.

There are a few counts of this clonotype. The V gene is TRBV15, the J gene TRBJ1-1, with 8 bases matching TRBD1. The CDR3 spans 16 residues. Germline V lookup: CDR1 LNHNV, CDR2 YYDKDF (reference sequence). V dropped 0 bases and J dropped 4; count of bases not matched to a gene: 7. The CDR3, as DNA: TGTGCCACCAGCAGAGATGGTGGGACAGGACGCACTGAAGCTTTCTTT. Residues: CATSRDGGTGRTEAFF. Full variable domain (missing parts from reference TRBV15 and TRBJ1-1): DAMVIQNPRYQVTQFGKPVTLSCSQTLNHNVMYWYQQKSSQAPKLLFHYYDKDFNNEADTPDNFQSRRPNTSFCFLDIRSPGLGDTAMYLCATSRDGGTGRTEAFFGQGTRLTVV.

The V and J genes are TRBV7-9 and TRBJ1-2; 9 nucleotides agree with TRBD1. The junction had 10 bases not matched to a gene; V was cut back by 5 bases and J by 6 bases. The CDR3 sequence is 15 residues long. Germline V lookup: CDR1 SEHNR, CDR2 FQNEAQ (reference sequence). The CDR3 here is CASSNYRDRVHGYTF. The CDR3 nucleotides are TGTGCCAGCAGCAATTACCGGGACAGGGTGCATGGCTACACCTTC.

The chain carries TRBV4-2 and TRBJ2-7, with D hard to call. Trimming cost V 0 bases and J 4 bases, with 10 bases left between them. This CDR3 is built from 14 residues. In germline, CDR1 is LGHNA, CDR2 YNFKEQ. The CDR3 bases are TGTGCCAGCAGCCAAGAAGTAGGGCCTTACGAGCAGTACTTC. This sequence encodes CASSQEVGPYEQYF.

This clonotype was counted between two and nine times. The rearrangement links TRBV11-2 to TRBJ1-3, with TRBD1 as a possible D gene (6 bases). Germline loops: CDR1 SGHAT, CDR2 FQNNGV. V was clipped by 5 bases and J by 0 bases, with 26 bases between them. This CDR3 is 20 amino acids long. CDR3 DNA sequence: TGTGCCAGCAGCCGAAGTGCGGGGGATTACAGGGCTCGCTCTGGAAACACCATATATTTT. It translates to CASSRSAGDYRARSGNTIYF. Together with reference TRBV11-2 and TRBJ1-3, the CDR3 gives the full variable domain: EAGVAQSPRYKIIEKRQSVAFWCNPISGHATLYWYQQILGQGPKLLIQFQNNGVVDDSQLPKDRFSAERLKGVDSTLKIQPAKLEDSAVYLCASSRSAGDYRARSGNTIYFGEGSWLTVV.

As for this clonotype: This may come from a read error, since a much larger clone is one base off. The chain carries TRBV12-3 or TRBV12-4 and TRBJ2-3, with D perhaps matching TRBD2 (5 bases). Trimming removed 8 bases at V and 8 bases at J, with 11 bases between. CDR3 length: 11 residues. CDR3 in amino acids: CASLGAVTQYF. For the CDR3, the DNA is TGTGCCAGCTTGGGAGCTGTTACGCAGTATTTT.

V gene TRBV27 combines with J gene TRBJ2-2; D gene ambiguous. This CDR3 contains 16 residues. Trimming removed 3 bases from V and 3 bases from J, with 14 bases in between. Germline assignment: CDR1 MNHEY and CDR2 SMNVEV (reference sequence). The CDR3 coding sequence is TGTGCCAGCAGTTTTGGGCCTTTGAAGTACACCGGGGAGCTGTTTTTT. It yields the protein CASSFGPLKYTGELFF.

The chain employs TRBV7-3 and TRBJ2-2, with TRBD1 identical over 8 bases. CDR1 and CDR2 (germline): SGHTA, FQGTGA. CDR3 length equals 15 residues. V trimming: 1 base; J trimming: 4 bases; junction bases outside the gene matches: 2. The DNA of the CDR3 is TGTGCCAGCAGCTTAAGTGGGACAGGCACCGGGGAGCTGTTTTTT. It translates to CASSLSGTGTGELFF.

CDR3 protein: CASSALDRGPNYGYTF. The CDR3 nucleotides are TGTGCCAGCAGCGCCCTTGACAGGGGACCTAACTATGGCTACACCTTC. The gene calls are TRBV7-8 and TRBJ1-2, with 8 bases that match TRBD1. The CDR3 loop spans 16 amino acids. V shed 5 bases, J shed 0 bases, and the junction held 8 bases outside the gene matches. Per germline, CDR1 SGHVS and CDR2 FQNEAQ.

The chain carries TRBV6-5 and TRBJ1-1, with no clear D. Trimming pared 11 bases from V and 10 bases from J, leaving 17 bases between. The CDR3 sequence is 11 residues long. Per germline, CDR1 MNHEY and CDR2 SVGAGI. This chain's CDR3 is CAVKGGKGAFF. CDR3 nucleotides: TGTGCCGTCAAGGGTGGAAAAGGAGCTTTCTTT.

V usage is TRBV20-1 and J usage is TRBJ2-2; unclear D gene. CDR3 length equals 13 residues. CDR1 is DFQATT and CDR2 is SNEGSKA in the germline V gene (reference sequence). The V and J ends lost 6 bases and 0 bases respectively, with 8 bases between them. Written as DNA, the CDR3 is TGCAGTGCCCACAGAGCGAACACCGGGGAGCTGTTTTTT. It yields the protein CSAHRANTGELFF.

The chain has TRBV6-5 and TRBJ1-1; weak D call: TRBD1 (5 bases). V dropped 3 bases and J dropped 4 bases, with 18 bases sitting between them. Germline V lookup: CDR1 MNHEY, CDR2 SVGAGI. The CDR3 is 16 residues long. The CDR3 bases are TGTGCCAGCAGTTATCTGTATTCAGGGCCAGGCACTGAAGCTTTCTTT. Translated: CASSYLYSGPGTEAFF.

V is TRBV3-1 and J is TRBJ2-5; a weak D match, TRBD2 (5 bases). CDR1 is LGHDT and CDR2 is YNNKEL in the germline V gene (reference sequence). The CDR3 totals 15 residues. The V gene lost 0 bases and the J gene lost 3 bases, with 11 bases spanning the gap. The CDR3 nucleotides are TGTGCCAGCAGCCAAGATCTGCTAGCCAAAGAGACCCAGTACTTC. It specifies CASSQDLLAKETQYF.

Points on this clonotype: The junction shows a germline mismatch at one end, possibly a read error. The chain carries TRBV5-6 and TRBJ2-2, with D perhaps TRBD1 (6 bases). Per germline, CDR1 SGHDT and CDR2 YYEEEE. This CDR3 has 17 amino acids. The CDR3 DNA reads TGTGCCAGCAGCTTGACGGGACAACGGGACGGCACCTGGGAGCTGTTTTTT. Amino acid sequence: CASSLTGQRDGTWELFF.

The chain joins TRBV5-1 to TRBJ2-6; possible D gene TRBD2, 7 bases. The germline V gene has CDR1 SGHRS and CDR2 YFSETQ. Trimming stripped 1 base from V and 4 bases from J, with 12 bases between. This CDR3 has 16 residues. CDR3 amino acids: CASSLSAGAGANVLTF. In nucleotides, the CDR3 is TGCGCCAGCAGCTTGTCGGCGGGGGCGGGGGCCAACGTCCTGACTTTC.

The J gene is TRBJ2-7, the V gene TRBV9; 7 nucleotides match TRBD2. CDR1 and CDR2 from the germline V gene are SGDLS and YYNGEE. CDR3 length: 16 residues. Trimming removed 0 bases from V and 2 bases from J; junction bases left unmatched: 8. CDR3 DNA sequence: TGTGCCAGCAGCGTAGGGGGAGGGGCGCTGGCCTACGAGCAGTACTTC. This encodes CASSVGGGALAYEQYF.